These 21 T cell receptor beta chains originate from one sample sequenced in a study of blood T cell repertoires in COVID-19. TCRdb keeps only in-frame clones here, not all; method: immunoSEQ multiplex PCR. Of approximately 180,000 clones in the sample, about 85% were seen once. The sequencing input was peripheral blood. These receptors were obtained from a woman of 80 years or more with acute or convalescent COVID-19.

The chain carries TRBV5-8 and TRBJ1-4; no definite D call. V gave up 2 bases and J gave up 3 bases, with 14 bases separating them. The CDR3 loop spans 16 amino acids. CDR1 SGHTS and CDR2 YDEGEE come from the germline V gene. The DNA of the CDR3 is TGTGCCAGCAGCTTAGGACGGACTCGGGCTAATGAAAAACTGTTTTTT. Its protein product is CASSLGRTRANEKLFF.

The chain carries TRBV19 and TRBJ2-1, with D unclear. This CDR3 region has 13 residues. Trimming stripped 7 bases from V and 2 bases from J, with 9 bases between. CDR1 LNHDA and CDR2 SQIVND come from the germline V gene (reference sequence). The DNA for the CDR3 is TGTGCCAGTACGGAGAGCCCCTACAATGAGCAGTTCTTC. This codes for CASTESPYNEQFF.

The V gene is TRBV6-2 or TRBV6-3, the J gene TRBJ1-1, with unresolved D. The CDR3 runs 12 residues. V was trimmed by 5 bases and J by 7 bases, leaving 11 bases between them. CDR1 is MNHEY, CDR2 SVGEGT, per germline. CDR3 sequence: CASSNPGSEAFF. As DNA, the CDR3 is TGTGCCAGCAGTAATCCCGGGAGTGAAGCTTTCTTT.

The V call is TRBV7-9, the J call TRBJ1-3; 12 bases agree with TRBD1. Germline V gene data show CDR1 as SEHNR and CDR2 as FQNEAQ (reference sequence). Losses at the gene ends were 2 bases for V and 2 bases for J; bases not matched to a gene: 10. The CDR3 is 19 residues long. DNA for the CDR3: TGTGCCAGCAGCTTAAATCCGTTCGGGACAGGGGGCGCTGGAAACACCATATATTTT. Its translation: CASSLNPFGTGGAGNTIYF.

This clone showed up just a few times. The gene calls are TRBV18 and TRBJ2-7; D is possibly TRBD2 (6 bases). CDR1 and CDR2 from the germline V gene are KGHSH and LQKENI. V gave up 3 bases and J gave up 2 bases, with 11 bases separating them. The CDR3 has 14 amino acids. The CDR3 DNA reads as TGTGCCAGCTCACCCCAAGGCGGGACCTACGAGCAGTACTTC. Its protein is CASSPQGGTYEQYF.

The rearrangement uses TRBV18 and TRBJ2-1; a weak D match, TRBD2 (5 bases). CDR1 and CDR2 (germline): KGHSH, LQKENI. CDR3 length: 17 residues. V was clipped by 3 bases and J by 0 bases, with 15 bases between them. The CDR3 loop reads CASSPGGGLGSYNEQFF. CDR3 DNA sequence: TGTGCCAGCTCACCGGGTGGCGGGCTCGGCTCCTACAATGAGCAGTTCTTC. The full variable domain, completed using reference TRBV18 and TRBJ2-1, is NAGVMQNPRHLVRRRGQEARLRCSPMKGHSHVYWYRQLPEEGLKFMVYLQKENIIDESGMPKERFSAEFPKEGPSILRIQQVVRGDSAAYFCASSPGGGLGSYNEQFFGPGTRLTVL.

V is TRBV6-5 and J is TRBJ1-2, with D unclear. Per the germline V gene, CDR1 is MNHEY and CDR2 is SVGAGI. This CDR3 has 12 amino acids. Trimming stripped 8 bases from V and 8 bases from J, with 15 bases between. The DNA for the CDR3 is TGTGCCAGCTCACCTGGGCGAATAGGCTACACCTTC. Amino acid sequence: CASSPGRIGYTF.

The chain joins TRBV27 to TRBJ1-6; 9 nucleotides line up with TRBD1. This CDR3 has 18 amino acids. With 5 bases clipped from V and 0 bases from J, the junction kept 8 bases outside the gene matches. Germline V gene data show CDR1 as MNHEY and CDR2 as SMNVEV (reference sequence). This chain's CDR3 is CASSPFGQGSSYNSPLHF. Here the CDR3 DNA reads TGTGCCAGCAGTCCATTTGGACAGGGGAGCTCCTATAATTCACCCCTCCACTTT.

The CDR3 sequence is CASRSTPEGGTEAFF. For the CDR3, the DNA is TGCGCCAGCAGGTCGACCCCGGAAGGAGGCACTGAAGCTTTCTTT. The rearrangement links TRBV4-1 to TRBJ1-1; D not resolved. The CDR3 runs 15 residues. Per germline, CDR1 MGHRA and CDR2 YSYEKL. V lost 6 bases to trimming and J lost 4 bases, with 18 bases between them.

The chain couples TRBV7-2 to TRBJ2-1; TRBD1 matches at 8 bases. This CDR3 has 15 residues. CDR1 and CDR2 from the germline V gene are SGHTA and FQGNSA. V shed 0 bases and J 4 bases; nucleotides not matched to a gene: 2. The CDR3 bases are TGTGCCAGCAGCTTAGCTCAGGGGGCTTACAATGAGCAGTTCTTC. Amino acids: CASSLAQGAYNEQFF.

This sequence joins TRBV5-4 and TRBJ2-3, with D possibly being TRBD2 (6 bases). Germline V gene data show CDR1 as SGHNT and CDR2 as YYREEE (reference sequence). This CDR3 is built from 18 residues. Between the trimmed V and J ends, which lost 0 bases and 8 bases, there was a span of 25 bases. DNA of the CDR3: TGTGCCAGCAGCTTGGCTCCGACTAGTACGGGGCCACAGCGTACGCAGTATTTT. The encoded protein is CASSLAPTSTGPQRTQYF.

The chain couples TRBV9 to TRBJ1-1; D is ambiguous. This CDR3 contains 13 residues. V lost 4 bases and J lost 4, with 11 bases in between. Germline V CDR1 and CDR2: SGDLS, YYNGEE. The CDR3 sequence: CASSQAAGTEAFF. The CDR3 bases are TGTGCCAGCAGCCAAGCGGCAGGCACTGAAGCTTTCTTT.

J is TRBJ1-6 and V is TRBV3-1 (or the pseudogene TRBV3-2); D might be TRBD1 (6 bases). Germline CDR1 reads LGHDT; CDR2 reads YNNKEL (reference sequence). V lost 0 bases, J lost 8 bases, and 14 bases lay in between. This CDR3 is 16 amino acids long. This CDR3 is CASSQEYRVRHSPLHF. CDR3 DNA: TGTGCCAGCAGCCAAGAATACAGGGTTAGGCATTCACCCCTCCACTTT.

The gene calls are TRBV10-2 and TRBJ1-1; D gene uncertain. Trimming pared 3 bases from V and 5 bases from J, leaving 7 bases between. The CDR3 consists of 12 residues. From germline, CDR1 is WSHSY and CDR2 SAAADI. CDR3 nucleotide sequence: TGCGCCAGCAGTGAACTCATTACTGAAGCTTTCTTT. It is translated as CASSELITEAFF.

This clone was seen more than once but under ten times. The chain joins TRBV6-5 to TRBJ1-2, with D unresolved. CDR1 MNHEY and CDR2 SVGAGI come from the germline V gene. V lost 0 bases to trimming and J lost 0 bases, with 8 bases between them. This CDR3 is built from 15 residues. The CDR3 region has the DNA TGTGCCAGCAGTTACTCGGCAGATCCTAACTATGGCTACACCTTC. Translating it yields CASSYSADPNYGYTF.

This clone showed up just a few times. The chain uses TRBV5-1 and TRBJ2-2, with TRBD2 matching over 9 bases. The germline CDR1 and CDR2 sequences are SGHRS and YFSETQ. This CDR3 spans 17 amino acids. V was clipped by 4 bases and J by 4 bases; unmatched bases: 11. CDR3 loop: CASSASIPTSGTGELFF. The CDR3 DNA reads as TGCGCCAGCAGCGCCTCTATCCCGACTAGCGGCACCGGGGAGCTGTTTTTT.

The V call is TRBV6-6, the J call TRBJ1-3; the match to TRBD1 covers 8 bases. This CDR3 has 16 amino acids. Losses at the gene ends were 5 bases for V and 4 bases for J; bases not matched to a gene: 10. The V gene's germline CDR1 is MNHNY and CDR2 SVGAGI (reference sequence). CDR3 sequence reads: CASSRPRTGRGNTIYF. The CDR3 coding sequence is TGTGCCAGCAGTCGACCAAGGACAGGGAGAGGAAACACCATATATTTT.

This chain uses TRBV19 with TRBJ1-2, with D tentatively TRBD1 (6 bases). CDR1 and CDR2 (germline): LNHDA, SQIVND (reference sequence). CDR3 size: 14 residues. V lost 0 bases and J 7 bases, leaving 12 bases between the germline ends. CDR3: CASSIDRRGSGYTF. DNA of the CDR3: TGTGCCAGTAGTATAGATCGCAGGGGATCTGGCTACACCTTC. The entire variable domain, with the rest obtained from reference TRBV19 and TRBJ1-2, is as follows: DGGITQSPKYLFRKEGQNVTLSCEQNLNHDAMYWYRQDPGQGLRLIYYSQIVNDFQKGDIAEGYSVSREKKESFPLTVTSAQKNPTAFYLCASSIDRRGSGYTFGSGTRLTVV.

The chain combines TRBV2 with TRBJ1-1; 8 bases are shared with TRBD1. This CDR3 contains 15 residues. Germline values: CDR1 SNHLY, CDR2 FYNNEI. V lost 6 bases, J lost 0 bases, and 6 bases stayed unmatched. CDR3: CASRLDRGLNTEAFF. The CDR3 DNA reads as TGTGCCAGCAGACTTGACAGGGGATTGAACACTGAAGCTTTCTTT.

V usage is TRBV19 and J usage is TRBJ1-1, with a weak D call TRBD1 (5 bases). Trimming cost V 4 bases and J 3 bases, with 15 bases left between them. CDR1 is LNHDA, CDR2 SQIVND, per germline (reference sequence). This CDR3 has 15 residues. CDR3 in amino acids: CASSKGFGGDTEAFF. CDR3 DNA sequence: TGTGCCAGTAGTAAGGGGTTCGGGGGGGACACTGAAGCTTTCTTT.

The chain's CDR3 is CASSYAVAGGGYTF. As DNA, the CDR3 is TGTGCCAGCAGTTACGCGGTCGCCGGAGGAGGCTACACCTTC. The genes are TRBV6-2 or TRBV6-3 and TRBJ1-2; no reliable D call. This CDR3 region has 14 residues. Looked up from germline, CDR1 is MNHEY and CDR2 is SVGEGT. Trimming removed 2 bases from V and 8 bases from J, with 15 bases in between.